This T cell receptor beta chain is from a study of neurological immune-mediated disorders. TCRdb fed the 5' RACE reads into MiXCR, producing one record per CDR3 protein. The top ten hold 5.2% of the sample, which has 65,000 to 90,000 distinct CDR3 sequences, around 3% seen once. In this sample, this clonotype turned up many times. The CDR3 runs 13 residues. The germline V gene has CDR1 SGHRS and CDR2 YFSETQ. The V end lost 4 bases, the J end lost 0 bases, and 7 bases lay between the germline ends. The receptor comes from a woman between 45 and 65 years old with multiple sclerosis. Sequenced material: PBMCs. J is TRBJ2-5 and V is TRBV5-1, with D uncertain. CDR3 residues: CASSPLYQETQYF. CDR3 sequence (DNA): TGCGCCAGCAGCCCATTGTACCAAGAGACCCAGTACTTC.